Below are 25 T cell receptor beta chains sequenced from a single sample in a study of cytomegalovirus exposure and HLA in healthy donors. Here immunoSEQ multiplex PCR was the method, and the copy in TCRdb shows in-frame clones only, minus some. This table holds some 170,000 clones, 86% found once. Sequencing used PBMCs. Every receptor here comes from a man younger than 35 in good health and CMV-seropositive.

This chain connects TRBV7-3 to TRBJ1-2, with D tentatively TRBD1 (6 bases). The germline gives CDR1 SGHTA, CDR2 FQGTGA. The CDR3 runs to 13 residues. With 5 bases removed from V and 7 bases from J, the gap between germline ends came to 14 bases. The chain's CDR3 is CASSAGDKGGYTF. The CDR3 DNA follows: TGTGCCAGCAGCGCGGGGGACAAGGGTGGCTACACCTTC.

The gene calls are TRBV7-9 and TRBJ2-7; 8 bases match TRBD2. The CDR3 totals 13 residues. V lost 5 bases to trimming and J lost 12 bases; unmatched junction nucleotides: 12. Per germline, CDR1 SEHNR and CDR2 FQNEAQ (reference sequence). CDR3 DNA: TGTGCCAGCAGCCCCGTTAAGGCGGGAGGACTGTACTTC. Protein sequence: CASSPVKAGGLYF.

The chain joins TRBV10-3 to TRBJ2-7, with D unresolved. Germline V CDR1 and CDR2: ENHRY, SYGVKD. With 5 bases removed from V and 0 bases from J, the gap between germline ends came to 11 bases. This CDR3 has 14 residues. The CDR3 nucleotides are TGTGCCATCAGTCTCTACCCTGGCTCCTACGAGCAGTACTTC. This sequence encodes CAISLYPGSYEQYF.

The V and J genes are TRBV5-1 and TRBJ2-2; D uncertain. Germline CDR1 is SGHRS and CDR2 is YFSETQ. This CDR3 comprises 15 residues. V lost 1 base, J lost 4 bases, and 11 bases lay in between. The CDR3 DNA is TGCGCCAGCAGCTTGCGTGAAGCTCTCACCGGGGAGCTGTTTTTT. Its translation: CASSLREALTGELFF. The full variable domain, completed using reference TRBV5-1 and TRBJ2-2, is KAGVTQTPRYLIKTRGQQVTLSCSPISGHRSVSWYQQTPGQGLQFLFEYFSETQRNKGNFPGRFSGRQFSNSRSEMNVSTLELGDSALYLCASSLREALTGELFFGEGSRLTVL.

V usage is TRBV4-3 and J usage is TRBJ2-7; TRBD2 matches 8 bases. The germline V gene encodes CDR1 LGHNA and CDR2 YSLEER. This CDR3 is built from 17 residues. Trimming cost V 0 bases and J 3 bases; bases outside gene matches: 10. This CDR3 is CASSQEPSGLGLYEQYF. The CDR3 DNA reads as TGCGCCAGCAGCCAAGAGCCTTCGGGACTAGGTCTCTACGAGCAGTACTTC.

This clone was seen once. J is TRBJ2-2 and V is TRBV6-5; D is possibly TRBD1 (6 bases). The CDR3 runs to 13 residues. The germline V and J ends were trimmed by 4 bases and 6 bases, with 9 bases remaining between them. The germline CDR1 and CDR2 sequences are MNHEY and SVGAGI. The CDR3 DNA sequence: TGTGCCAGCAGTTCACAGGGACCCGGGGAGCTGTTTTTT. This encodes CASSSQGPGELFF.

This chain links TRBV9 with TRBJ2-7, with 9 bases fitting TRBD2. Germline V lookup: CDR1 SGDLS, CDR2 YYNGEE. Trimming cost V 0 bases and J 4 bases; bases outside gene matches: 5. The CDR3 runs to 15 residues. CDR3 bases: TGTGCCAGCAGCGTAGGGGGCGGGAGGGTATACGAGCAGTACTTC. This encodes CASSVGGGRVYEQYF.

The V call is TRBV6-1, the J call TRBJ2-7; TRBD1 aligns across 7 bases. This CDR3 has 12 amino acids. The germline CDR1 and CDR2 sequences are MNHNS and SASEGT. This CDR3 is CVTGQVGWEQYF. Here the CDR3 DNA reads TGTGTCACTGGACAGGTCGGTTGGGAGCAGTACTTC.

This chain connects TRBV29-1 to TRBJ2-3, with a possible D match to TRBD1 (6 bases). CDR3 size: 14 residues. Trimming stripped 7 bases from V and 2 bases from J, with 16 bases between. Germline V gene data show CDR1 as SQVTM and CDR2 as ANQGSEA. CDR3 DNA: TGCAGCGCACATTCACAGGGACCCACAGATACGCAGTATTTT. Encoded protein: CSAHSQGPTDTQYF.

The chain joins TRBV7-9 to TRBJ2-3, with D tentatively TRBD2 (5 bases). Germline V lookup: CDR1 SEHNR, CDR2 FQNEAQ (reference sequence). The CDR3 is made up of 16 amino acids. The ends were cut back, 5 bases at V and 6 bases at J, with 21 bases in the middle. The CDR3 loop reads CASSTYNRPSRDTQYF. CDR3 coding DNA: TGTGCCAGCAGCACGTACAACCGACCTAGCAGGGATACGCAGTATTTT.

This chain uses TRBV9 with TRBJ2-2; D not resolved. The CDR3 consists of 15 residues. From germline, CDR1 is SGDLS and CDR2 YYNGEE. V lost 0 bases, J lost 3 bases, and 9 bases lay in between. CDR3 sequence reads: CASSVAQWYTGELFF. The CDR3 region has the DNA TGTGCCAGCAGCGTAGCACAGTGGTACACCGGGGAGCTGTTTTTT.

The V call is TRBV9, the J call TRBJ1-2, with 7 bases fitting TRBD1. The CDR3 runs to 13 residues. Germline loops: CDR1 SGDLS, CDR2 YYNGEE. After removal of 1 base from V and 8 bases from J, the junction contained 5 bases not matched to a gene. CDR3 in DNA: TGTGCCAGCAGCGTAACCCGACAGGGAGGCTACACCTTC. It codes for CASSVTRQGGYTF.

This clone was observed a handful of times. The chain's CDR3 is CATSRGAGDTDTQYF. For the CDR3, the DNA is TGTGCCACCAGCAGGGGAGCGGGGGACACAGATACGCAGTATTTT. This rearrangement joins TRBV15 to TRBJ2-3; 8 nucleotides line up with TRBD2. This CDR3 has 15 amino acids. Losses at the gene ends were 3 bases for V and 2 bases for J; bases not matched to a gene: 4. Germline-derived CDR1 and CDR2 are LNHNV and YYDKDF (reference sequence).

The chain employs TRBV6-5 and TRBJ1-1; D possibly corresponds to TRBD1 (5 bases). The CDR3 is 13 amino acids. CDR1 is MNHEY and CDR2 is SVGAGI in the germline V gene. Trimming shortened V by 0 bases and J by 6 bases, and 8 bases separated the two germline ends. CDR3 protein: CASSYSAGPEAFF. The CDR3 DNA reads as TGTGCCAGCAGTTACTCGGCAGGGCCTGAAGCTTTCTTT.

This clone was detected only a few times. The chain couples TRBV28 to TRBJ2-7, with 7 nucleotides matching TRBD1. Germline V lookup: CDR1 MDHEN, CDR2 SYDVKM. V gave up 6 bases and J gave up 2 bases; unmatched junction bases: 7. The CDR3 spans 14 residues. The CDR3 protein is CASRRTGDTYEQYF. The CDR3 coding sequence is TGTGCCAGCAGACGGACAGGTGACACCTACGAGCAGTACTTC.

The rearrangement links TRBV28 to TRBJ2-7; D remains unclear. Trimming took 2 bases from V and 4 from J, leaving 12 bases between them. This CDR3 has 14 residues. CDR1 and CDR2 from the germline V gene are MDHEN and SYDVKM. CDR3 nucleotide sequence: TGTGCCAGCAGTTTAGTCGCGGTTATGTACGAGCAGTACTTC. It translates to CASSLVAVMYEQYF.

V and J are TRBV7-9 and TRBJ1-1; 9 positions match TRBD1. The J segment lost 8 bases and the V segment lost 3 bases, leaving 7 bases of the junction unmatched. The CDR3 has 14 residues. Germline values: CDR1 SEHNR, CDR2 FQNEAQ (reference sequence). CDR3 nucleotides: TGTGCCAGCAGCTTTATACAGGGGGCTCCAGAAGCTTTCTTT. It yields the protein CASSFIQGAPEAFF.

The V and J genes are TRBV9 and TRBJ2-7; D might be TRBD1 (6 bases). The germline V and J ends were trimmed by 4 bases and 1 base, with 12 bases remaining between them. The CDR3 runs 14 residues. The V gene's germline CDR1 is SGDLS and CDR2 YYNGEE. CDR3 sequence reads: CASSLSGQSYEQYF. Written as DNA, the CDR3 is TGTGCCAGCAGCCTCAGTGGACAGTCCTACGAGCAGTACTTC. Full variable domain (missing parts from reference TRBV9 and TRBJ2-7): DSGVTQTPKHLITATGQRVTLRCSPRSGDLSVYWYQQSLDQGLQFLIQYYNGEERAKGNILERFSAQQFPDLHSELNLSSLELGDSALYFCASSLSGQSYEQYFGPGTRLTVT.

This clone was recorded once. The chain employs TRBV7-3 and TRBJ2-1; 11 bases agree with TRBD2. The CDR3 consists of 16 residues. V lost 5 bases and J lost 4; bases outside the gene matches: 7. Per the germline V gene, CDR1 is SGHTA and CDR2 is FQGTGA. CDR3 coding DNA: TGTGCCAGCAGCCCCGGGGGACTAGCGGAATACAATGAGCAGTTCTTC. Its protein is CASSPGGLAEYNEQFF. The entire variable domain, with the rest obtained from reference TRBV7-3 and TRBJ2-1, is as follows: GAGVSQTPSNKVTEKGKYVELRCDPISGHTALYWYRQSLGQGPEFLIYFQGTGAADDSGLPNDRFFAVRPEGSVSTLKIQRTERGDSAVYLCASSPGGLAEYNEQFFGPGTRLTVL.

This chain connects TRBV27 to TRBJ2-1; 16 positions match TRBD2. CDR1 and CDR2 from the germline V gene are MNHEY and SMNVEV (reference sequence). This CDR3 region has 20 residues. V gave up 0 bases and J gave up 3 bases; unmatched junction bases: 8. The CDR3 loop reads CASSLSGLAGGPGFYNEQFF. CDR3 coding DNA: TGTGCCAGCAGTTTATCGGGACTAGCGGGAGGGCCAGGTTTCTACAATGAGCAGTTCTTC.

The gene calls are TRBV2 and TRBJ2-7; 10 positions match TRBD2. CDR3 length: 14 amino acids. V was pared by 6 bases and J by 2 bases, with 4 bases of the junction left unmatched. The germline CDR1 and CDR2 sequences are SNHLY and FYNNEI. In DNA form, the CDR3 reads TGTGCCAGCAGCTCCGGGACTAGCGCCTACGAGCAGTACTTC. Amino acid sequence: CASSSGTSAYEQYF.

V gene TRBV6-5 combines with J gene TRBJ1-3; 9 bases map to TRBD1. Germline V lookup: CDR1 MNHEY, CDR2 SVGAGI. The CDR3 covers 16 residues. V lost 4 bases, J lost 2 bases, and 6 bases stayed unmatched. CDR3 nucleotide sequence: TGTGCCAGCAGTTTCCGGGACAGGGACCCTGGAAACACCATATATTTT. Translated: CASSFRDRDPGNTIYF.

The rearrangement uses TRBV15 and TRBJ2-3; 8 positions agree with TRBD2. Germline V lookup: CDR1 LNHNV, CDR2 YYDKDF (reference sequence). There are 13 residues in the CDR3. The V gene end was trimmed by 7 bases and the J gene end by 4 bases; junction bases not matched to a gene: 4. Written as DNA, the CDR3 is TGTGCCACCACTGCTAGCGGGCCAGATACGCAGTATTTT. It codes for CATTASGPDTQYF.

This chain uses TRBV4-3 with TRBJ2-3, with 15 nucleotides matching TRBD2. Germline V lookup: CDR1 LGHNA, CDR2 YSLEER. The CDR3 runs 16 residues. With 3 bases clipped from V and 7 bases from J, the junction kept 5 bases outside the gene matches. For the CDR3, the DNA is TGCGCCAGCAGCCATCGGACTAGCGGGGGGGTTTATACGCAGTATTTT. It encodes CASSHRTSGGVYTQYF.

The chain couples TRBV11-1 to TRBJ2-5; TRBD2 is a possible D gene (6 bases). This CDR3 spans 16 amino acids. The germline V gene has CDR1 SGHAT and CDR2 FQDESV (reference sequence). Trimming left V 3 bases short and J 3 bases short, with 17 bases between. CDR3 residues: CASSFGRSGLKETQYF. In nucleotides, the CDR3 is TGTGCCAGCAGCTTCGGCAGATCGGGACTCAAAGAGACCCAGTACTTC.